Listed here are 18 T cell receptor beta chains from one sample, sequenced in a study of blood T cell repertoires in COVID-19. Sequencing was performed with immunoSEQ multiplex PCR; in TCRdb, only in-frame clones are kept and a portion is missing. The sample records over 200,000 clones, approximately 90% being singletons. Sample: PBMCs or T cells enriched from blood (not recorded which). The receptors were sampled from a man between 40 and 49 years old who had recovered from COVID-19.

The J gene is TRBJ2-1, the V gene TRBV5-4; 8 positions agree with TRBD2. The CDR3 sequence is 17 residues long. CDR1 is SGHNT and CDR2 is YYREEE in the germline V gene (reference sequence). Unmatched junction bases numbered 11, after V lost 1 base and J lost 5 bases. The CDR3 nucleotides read TGTGCCAGCAGCTTGATTCGGGGGGGGCCGCTAGACAATGAGCAGTTCTTC. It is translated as CASSLIRGGPLDNEQFF. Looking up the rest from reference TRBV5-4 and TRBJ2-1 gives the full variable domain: ETGVTQSPTHLIKTRGQQVTLRCSSQSGHNTVSWYQQALGQGPQFIFQYYREEENGRGNFPPRFSGLQFPNYSSELNVNALELDDSALYLCASSLIRGGPLDNEQFFGPGTRLTVL.

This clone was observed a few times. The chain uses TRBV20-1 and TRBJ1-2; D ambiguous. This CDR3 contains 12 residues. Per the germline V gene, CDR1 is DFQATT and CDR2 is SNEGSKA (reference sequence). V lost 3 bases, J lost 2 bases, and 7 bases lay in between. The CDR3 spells CSASVQNYGYTF. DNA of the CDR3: TGCAGTGCTAGTGTTCAGAACTATGGCTACACCTTC.

This CDR3 reads CATSRDPGYGYGYTF. The CDR3 nucleotides read TGTGCCACCAGCAGAGATCCAGGGTACGGCTATGGCTACACCTTC. The chain recombines TRBV15 with TRBJ1-2; TRBD1 might be the D (5 bases). V was shortened by 0 bases and J by 4 bases, with 12 bases between the two germline ends. Germline values: CDR1 LNHNV, CDR2 YYDKDF (reference sequence). This CDR3 comprises 15 residues.

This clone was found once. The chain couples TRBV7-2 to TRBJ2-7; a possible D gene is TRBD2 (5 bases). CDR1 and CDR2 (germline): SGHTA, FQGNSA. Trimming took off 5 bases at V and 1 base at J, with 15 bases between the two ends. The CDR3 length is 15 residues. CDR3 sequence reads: CASSVSGILSYEQYF. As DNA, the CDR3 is TGTGCCAGCAGCGTCTCCGGGATCCTTTCCTACGAGCAGTACTTC.

CDR3 coding DNA: TGTGCCAGCACCTTGGGACAGGGAAACCAAGAGACCCAGTACTTC. This encodes CASTLGQGNQETQYF. This chain connects TRBV7-9 to TRBJ2-5, with 9 bases identical to TRBD1. This CDR3 is 15 amino acids long. Looked up from germline, CDR1 is SEHNR and CDR2 is FQNEAQ (reference sequence). V lost 7 bases and J lost 0; bases outside the gene matches: 6.

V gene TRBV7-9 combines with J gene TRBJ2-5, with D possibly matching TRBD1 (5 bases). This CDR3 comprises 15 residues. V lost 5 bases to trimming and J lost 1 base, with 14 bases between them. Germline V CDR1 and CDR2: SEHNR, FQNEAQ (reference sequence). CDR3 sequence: CASSLIREGQETQYF. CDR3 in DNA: TGTGCCAGCAGCCTAATCAGGGAAGGCCAAGAGACCCAGTACTTC.

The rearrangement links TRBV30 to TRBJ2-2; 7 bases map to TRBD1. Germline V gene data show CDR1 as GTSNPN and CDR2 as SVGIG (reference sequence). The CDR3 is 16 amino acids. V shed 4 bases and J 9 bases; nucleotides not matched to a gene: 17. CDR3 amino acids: CAWKLRGTVWSRELFF. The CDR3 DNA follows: TGTGCCTGGAAATTACGAGGGACAGTATGGTCTCGGGAGCTGTTTTTT. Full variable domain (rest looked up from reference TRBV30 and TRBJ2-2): SQTIHQWPATLVQPVGSPLSLECTVEGTSNPNLYWYRQAAGRGLQLLFYSVGIGQISSEVPQNLSASRPQDRQFILSSKKLLLSDSGFYLCAWKLRGTVWSRELFFGEGSRLTVL.

The CDR3 spells CASSGGSEQFF. DNA for the CDR3: TGTGCCAGTTCCGGGGGGTCTGAGCAGTTCTTC. The rearrangement joins TRBV19 to TRBJ2-1; 7 nucleotides agree with TRBD2. Germline lookup yields CDR1 LNHDA and CDR2 SQIVND (reference sequence). The CDR3 has 11 amino acids. Trimming removed 8 bases from V and 9 bases from J; junction bases left unmatched: 4.

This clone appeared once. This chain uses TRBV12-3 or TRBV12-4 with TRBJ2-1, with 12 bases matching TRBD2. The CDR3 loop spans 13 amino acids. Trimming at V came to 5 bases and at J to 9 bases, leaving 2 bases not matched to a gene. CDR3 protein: CASSKGLAGEQFF. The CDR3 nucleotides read TGTGCCAGCAGTAAGGGACTAGCGGGTGAGCAGTTCTTC.

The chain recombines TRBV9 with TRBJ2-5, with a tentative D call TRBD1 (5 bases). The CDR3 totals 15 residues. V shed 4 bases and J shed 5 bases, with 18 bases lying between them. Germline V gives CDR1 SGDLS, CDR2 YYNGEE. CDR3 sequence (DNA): TGTGCCAGCAGCACCAGTTTCAGGGTGCGGGAGACCCAGTACTTC. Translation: CASSTSFRVRETQYF. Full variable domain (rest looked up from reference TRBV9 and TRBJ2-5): DSGVTQTPKHLITATGQRVTLRCSPRSGDLSVYWYQQSLDQGLQFLIQYYNGEERAKGNILERFSAQQFPDLHSELNLSSLELGDSALYFCASSTSFRVRETQYFGPGTRLLVL.

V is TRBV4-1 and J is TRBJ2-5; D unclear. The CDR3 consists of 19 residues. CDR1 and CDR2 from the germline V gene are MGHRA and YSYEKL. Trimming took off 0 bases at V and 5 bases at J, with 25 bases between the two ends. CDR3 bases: TGCGCCAGCAGCCAAGATCCCCCCTCCACTGCAATGGGCTCGGAGACCCAGTACTTC. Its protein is CASSQDPPSTAMGSETQYF.

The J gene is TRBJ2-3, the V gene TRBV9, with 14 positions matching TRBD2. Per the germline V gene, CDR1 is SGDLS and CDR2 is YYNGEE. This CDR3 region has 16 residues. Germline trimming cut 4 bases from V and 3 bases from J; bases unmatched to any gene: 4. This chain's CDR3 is CASSLGTSGSTDTQYF. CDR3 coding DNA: TGTGCCAGCAGCTTAGGGACTAGCGGGAGTACAGATACGCAGTATTTT.

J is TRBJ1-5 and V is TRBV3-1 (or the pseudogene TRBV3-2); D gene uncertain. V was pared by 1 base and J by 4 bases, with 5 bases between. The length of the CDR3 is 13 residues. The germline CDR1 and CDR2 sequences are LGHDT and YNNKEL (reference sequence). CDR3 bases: TGTGCCAGCAGCCAAGTCATTAATCAGCCCCAGCATTTT. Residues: CASSQVINQPQHF.

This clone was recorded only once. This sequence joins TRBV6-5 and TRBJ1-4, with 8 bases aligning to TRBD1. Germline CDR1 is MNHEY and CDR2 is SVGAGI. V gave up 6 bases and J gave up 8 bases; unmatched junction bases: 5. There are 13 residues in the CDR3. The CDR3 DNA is TGTGCCAGCAGAGACAGGGGATGGGAAAAACTGTTTTTT. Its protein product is CASRDRGWEKLFF.

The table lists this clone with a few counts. CDR3 sequence reads: CASSFLGQGADEQFF. The CDR3 DNA follows: TGTGCCAGCAGTTTCCTCGGACAGGGGGCCGATGAGCAGTTCTTC. The chain is built from TRBV27 and TRBJ2-1; the match to TRBD1 covers 11 bases. CDR3 length: 15 residues. V lost 3 bases, J lost 8 bases, and 6 bases stayed unmatched. Germline loops: CDR1 MNHEY, CDR2 SMNVEV (reference sequence).

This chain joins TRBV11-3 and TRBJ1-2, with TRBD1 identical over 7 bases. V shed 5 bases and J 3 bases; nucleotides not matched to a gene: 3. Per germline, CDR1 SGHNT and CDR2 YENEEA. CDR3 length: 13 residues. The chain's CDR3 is CASSNGQDYGYTF. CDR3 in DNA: TGTGCCAGCAGCAACGGACAGGACTATGGCTACACCTTC.

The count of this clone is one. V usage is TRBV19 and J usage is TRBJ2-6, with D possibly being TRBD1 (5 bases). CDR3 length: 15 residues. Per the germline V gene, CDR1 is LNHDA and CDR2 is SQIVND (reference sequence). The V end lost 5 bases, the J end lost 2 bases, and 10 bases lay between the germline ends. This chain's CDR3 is CASSADRAGANVLTF. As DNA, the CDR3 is TGTGCCAGTAGTGCTGACAGAGCTGGGGCCAACGTCCTGACTTTC.

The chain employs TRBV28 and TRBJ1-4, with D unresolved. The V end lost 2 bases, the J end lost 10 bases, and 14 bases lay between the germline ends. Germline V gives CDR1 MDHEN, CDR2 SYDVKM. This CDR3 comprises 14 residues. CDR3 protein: CASSLAGDGGKLFF. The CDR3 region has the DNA TGTGCCAGCAGTTTAGCTGGGGATGGAGGAAAACTGTTTTTT.